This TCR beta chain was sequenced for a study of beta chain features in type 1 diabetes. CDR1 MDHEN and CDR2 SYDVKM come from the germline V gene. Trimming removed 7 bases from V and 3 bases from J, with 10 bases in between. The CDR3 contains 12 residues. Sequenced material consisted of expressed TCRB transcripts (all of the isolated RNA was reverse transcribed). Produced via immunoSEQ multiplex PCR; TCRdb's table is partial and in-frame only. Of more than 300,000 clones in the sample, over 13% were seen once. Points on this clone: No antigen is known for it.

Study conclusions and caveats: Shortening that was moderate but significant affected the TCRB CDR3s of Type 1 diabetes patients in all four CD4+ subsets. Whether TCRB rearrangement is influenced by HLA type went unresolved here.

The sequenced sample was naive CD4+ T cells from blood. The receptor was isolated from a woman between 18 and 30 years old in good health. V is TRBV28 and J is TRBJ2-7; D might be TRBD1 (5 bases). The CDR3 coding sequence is TGTGCCAGCACTACGACAGACTACGAGCAGTACTTC. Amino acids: CASTTTDYEQYF.